The rows below give T cell receptor beta chains drawn from one sample of a study of brain T cells in children with intractable seizures. Some clones are missing from TCRdb's copy, which holds only in-frame ones; the method was immunoSEQ multiplex PCR. The sample lists hundreds of thousands of clones, about 93% seen once, with 4.5% to 7% in the top ten. The specimen was peripheral blood, collected approximately 5 months after surgery. These receptors were taken from a boy in the first two years of life with tuberous sclerosis and intractable seizures. The CDR3 runs from the conserved cysteine through the conserved F or W. A D gene is named only where the DNA matches it firmly. Clone size appears in some rows only: once, few, many, or a class for an expanded clone.

.,.,TRBJ1-2,TRBV11-2,CASSLGSDYGYTF,TGTGCCAGCAGCTTAGGGTCAGACTATGGCTACACCTTC
.,.,TRBJ1-3,TRBV9,CASNPGAGNTIYF,TGTGCCAGCAACCCAGGGGCTGGAAACACCATATATTTT
TRBD2,.,TRBJ2-5,TRBV24-1,CATRDSGVPETQYF,TGTGCCACCAGGGATAGCGGGGTCCCGGAGACCCAGTACTTC
TRBD1,.,TRBJ2-3,TRBV7-9,CASSLGTGGWTDTQYF,TGTGCCAGCAGCTTAGGGACAGGGGGCTGGACGGATACGCAGTATTTT
.,.,TRBJ1-1,TRBV18,CASSPLPVNTEAFF,TGTGCCAGCTCACCGTTGCCCGTGAACACTGAAGCTTTCTTT
TRBD1,once,TRBJ1-1,TRBV28,CASSLEKGATEAFF,TGTGCCAGCAGTTTGGAGAAGGGGGCGACTGAAGCTTTCTTT
TRBD2,.,TRBJ2-3,TRBV6-1,CASGEAGGETDTQYF,TGTGCCAGCGGGGAAGCGGGAGGAGAAACAGATACGCAGTATTTT
.,.,TRBJ2-5,TRBV27,CASSLFPLGETQYF,TGTGCCAGCAGTTTATTCCCCCTGGGGGAGACCCAGTACTTC
TRBD1,.,TRBJ2-7,TRBV19,CASSIKNRGAYEQYF,TGTGCCAGTAGTATCAAAAACAGGGGTGCCTACGAGCAGTACTTC
.,.,TRBJ1-2,TRBV11-1,CASSLAEQVDGYTF,TGTGCCAGCAGCTTGGCAGAGCAAGTTGATGGCTACACCTTC
TRBD2,few,TRBJ2-1,TRBV5-4,CASSLGLAGGLNEQFF,TGTGCCAGCAGCTTAGGACTAGCGGGAGGCCTCAATGAGCAGTTCTTC
TRBD2,.,TRBJ2-7,TRBV11-1,CASSLASLTSGVNEQYF,TGTGCCAGCAGCTTAGCCTCGTTAACTAGCGGGGTAAACGAGCAGTACTTC
.,once,TRBJ1-2,TRBV4-1,CASSQPGTNYGYTF,TGCGCCAGCAGCCAACCAGGTACTAACTATGGCTACACCTTC
.,.,TRBJ2-1,TRBV6-1,CASSEGQGHNEQFF,TGTGCCAGCAGTGAAGGGCAGGGTCACAATGAGCAGTTCTTC
TRBD2,.,TRBJ2-1,TRBV10-1,CASSESGLAGGPGNEQFF,TGCGCCAGCAGTGAGTCGGGACTAGCGGGAGGGCCGGGCAATGAGCAGTTCTTC
TRBD2,.,TRBJ2-3,TRBV7-9,CASSLGKLAGDTDTQYF,TGTGCCAGCAGCTTAGGGAAACTAGCGGGGGACACAGATACGCAGTATTTT
TRBD1,.,TRBJ1-3,TRBV4-1,CASSQGLLGQGAGGNTIYF,TGCGCCAGCAGCCAGGGCCTCCTCGGACAGGGGGCGGGTGGAAACACCATATATTTT
.,.,TRBJ1-6,TRBV7-2,CASSFSIGGYNSPLHF,TGTGCCAGCAGCTTTAGTATAGGGGGGTATAATTCACCCCTCCACTTT
.,.,TRBJ2-3,TRBV29-1,CSVDQGITDTQYF,TGCAGCGTTGATCAGGGCATCACAGATACGCAGTATTTT
TRBD2,.,TRBJ2-5,TRBV6-5,CASRILADIQETQYF,TGTGCCAGCAGGATACTAGCGGACATCCAAGAGACCCAGTACTTC
.,once,TRBJ2-7,TRBV21-1,CASSNVSGRGYEQYF,TGTGCCAGCAGCAATGTCAGCGGGAGGGGGTACGAGCAGTACTTC
TRBD2,.,TRBJ2-3,TRBV28,CASSAVGLAGGRSDTQYF,TGTGCCAGCAGCGCAGTCGGACTAGCGGGAGGGAGGTCAGATACGCAGTATTTT
TRBD1,.,TRBJ1-3,TRBV7-6,CASSPGQGASGNTIYF,TGTGCCAGCAGCCCGGGACAGGGGGCTTCTGGAAACACCATATATTTT
.,.,TRBJ1-1,TRBV7-9,CASSLGRNTEAFF,TGTGCCAGCAGCTTAGGCCGGAACACTGAAGCTTTCTTT
TRBD2,.,TRBJ2-2,TRBV9,CASSGLAGGAGELFF,TGTGCCAGCAGCGGACTAGCGGGGGGTGCCGGGGAGCTGTTTTTT
TRBD2,.,TRBJ2-3,TRBV4-2,CASSQGSSLSGGGTDTQYF,TGTGCCAGCAGCCAAGGATCATCCCTTAGCGGGGGGGGGACAGATACGCAGTATTTT
.,.,TRBJ2-5,TRBV7-2,CASSLLLAGETQYF,TGTGCCAGCAGCTTATTACTAGCTGGCGAGACCCAGTACTTC
.,.,TRBJ1-5,TRBV24-1,CATSEGDHQPQHF,TGTGCCACCAGTGAAGGGGACCATCAGCCCCAGCATTTT
TRBD1,once,TRBJ2-7,TRBV9,CASSPTGGIYEQYF,TGTGCCAGCAGCCCTACAGGGGGGATCTACGAGCAGTACTTC
.,.,TRBJ2-1,TRBV7-6,CASSLGVWYNEQFF,TGTGCCAGCAGCTTAGGGGTGTGGTACAATGAGCAGTTCTTC